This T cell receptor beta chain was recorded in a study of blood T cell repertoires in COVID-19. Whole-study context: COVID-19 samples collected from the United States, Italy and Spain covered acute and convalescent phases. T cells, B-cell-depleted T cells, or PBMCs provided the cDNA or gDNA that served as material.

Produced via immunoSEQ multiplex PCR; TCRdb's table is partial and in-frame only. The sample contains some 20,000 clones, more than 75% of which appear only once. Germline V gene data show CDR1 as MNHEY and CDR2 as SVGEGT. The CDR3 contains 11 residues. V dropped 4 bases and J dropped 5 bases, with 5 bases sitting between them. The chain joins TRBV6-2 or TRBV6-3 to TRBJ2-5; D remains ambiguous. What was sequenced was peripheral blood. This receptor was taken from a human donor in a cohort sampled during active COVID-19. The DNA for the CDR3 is TGTGCCAGCAGTTCCGGGGAGACCCAGTACTTC. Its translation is CASSSGETQYF.